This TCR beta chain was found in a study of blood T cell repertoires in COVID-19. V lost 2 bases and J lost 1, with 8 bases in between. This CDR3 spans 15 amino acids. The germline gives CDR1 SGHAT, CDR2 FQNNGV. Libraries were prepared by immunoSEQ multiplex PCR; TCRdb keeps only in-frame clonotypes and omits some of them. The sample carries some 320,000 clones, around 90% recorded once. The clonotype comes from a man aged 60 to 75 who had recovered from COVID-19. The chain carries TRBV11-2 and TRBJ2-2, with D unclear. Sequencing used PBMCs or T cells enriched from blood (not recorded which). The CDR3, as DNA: TGTGCCAGCAGCTTAAGACTGGAGAACACCGGGGAGCTGTTTTTT. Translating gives CASSLRLENTGELFF.